This T cell receptor (beta chain) is drawn from a study of blood T cell repertoires in COVID-19 (dated by TCRdb to between 2020 and 2021). Describing the broader study: Collaborator samples came from the United States, Italy and Spain and covered acute and convalescent phases of COVID-19. A de-identified subject ID, COVID-19 status, age in years and sex were almost always included in the sample metadata. Where available, HLA class I and class II types were obtained from metadata supplied by the sample provider rather than from assay-based typing. The samples were drawn from the first 160 participants of the ongoing ImmuneRACE study and from over 950 subjects provided by 6 global collaborators. The repertoires were made available in a free public database intended to serve as a resource for research on the immune response to SARS-CoV-2. The material from the prospective study consisted of cDNA or gDNA derived from T cells, B-cell-depleted T cells, or PBMCs. The dataset comprised deeply sampled blood TCRbeta repertoires from subjects exposed to, actively infected with, or recovered from COVID-19. Overall study outcomes, separate from this receptor: The quantity of clinical and demographic metadata differed by source and by participant and was supplied without curation.

From the germline V gene, CDR1 is MGHRA and CDR2 is YSYEKL. Unmatched junction bases come to 1, with V trimmed by 1 base and J by 9 bases. Including the terminal cysteine and phenylalanine, the CDR3 comprises 13 residues. Only the CDR3 DNA stays, 39 bases, in frame from base 1. TCRbeta CDR3 regions were amplified from genomic DNA using the immunoSEQ Assay, a bias-controlled multiplex PCR. As for how the authors treated the data: The number of nucleated cells in each sample was estimated from the amplification of reference gene primers within the assay. To quantify the absolute abundance of each unique TCRbeta CDR3 rearrangement, sequence reads were collapsed and filtered. For each sample, productive Simpson clonality was calculated as the square root of Simpson's diversity index across productive rearrangements. The table comes from immuneACCESS by way of TCRdb, which keeps in-frame sequences with V and J called. Part of the clones is missing from these tables; in studies checked, under half for an unresolved V gene and the rest for unknown reasons. V, J and clone size are taken as reported in that table, and D and trimming were inferred from the DNA itself. This sample lists roughly 520,000 clones; 70% to 90% were detected once. 1.5% to 2% of the sample comes from the top ten.

In the prospective study, participants were roughly 18 to 95 years old, resided in 24 geographic areas of the United States, and were enrolled through a virtual design. Cohort assignment in the prospective study relied on participant-reported clinical history from a screening survey and a study questionnaire. For ImmuneRACE Cohort 3, a participant was defined as recovered based on two consecutive negative NP/OP PCR tests, clearance by a healthcare professional, or resolution of symptoms. In the prospective study, whole blood, serum and a nasopharyngeal or oropharyngeal swab were collected from each participant by mobile phlebotomists. Additional blood draws and questionnaires over an approximately two-month period could optionally be provided by prospective study participants. Before DNA extraction, blood samples from the prospective study were shipped at room temperature or frozen. Turning to this clone: No antigen is known for it. The record has no base qualities; no much larger clone is one base away.

The sequence was obtained from a woman aged 40 to 50 who had recovered from COVID-19. Input material: PBMCs or T cells enriched from blood (not recorded which). The chain is assembled from TRBV4-1 and TRBJ2-1; the central 9 bases match TRBD1. Read as DNA, the sequence is TGCGCCAGCAGCCAAGGACAGGGGGGTGAGCAGTTCTTC. This gives the protein CASSQGQGGEQFF.